Listed here is a single T cell receptor beta chain. These data belong to a study of blood T cell repertoires in COVID-19. Study summary: From the United States, Italy and Spain came samples of acute and convalescent COVID-19. PBMCs, B-cell-depleted T cells, or T cells were the source of the cDNA or gDNA that made up the material.

Authors' analysis steps: Nucleated cell counts were estimated from reference gene primer amplification. TCRdb keeps only in-frame clones here, not all; method: immunoSEQ multiplex PCR. V and J calls and clone size come straight from that table; D and trimming were deduced from the DNA. The table includes about 120,000 clones, around 77% detected once. The germline CDR1 and CDR2 sequences are LGHNA and YNFKEQ. This CDR3 region has 15 residues. After removal of 3 bases from V and 5 bases from J, the junction contained 7 bases not matched to a gene. The TCR comes from a human donor in a cohort sampled during active COVID-19. This chain uses TRBV4-2 with TRBJ2-7; 10 bases are shared with TRBD1. Sequencing was performed on peripheral blood. The CDR3 sequence is CASSQAGTGADEQYF. The CDR3 DNA reads as TGTGCCAGCAGCCAGGCCGGGACAGGGGCAGACGAGCAGTACTTC.